These 27 T cell receptor beta chains were sequenced from one sample in a study of a mutant IDH1 vaccine in newly diagnosed glioma. Clones were sequenced by immunoSEQ multiplex PCR, and TCRdb holds only the in-frame ones, with some missing. The sample records about 60,000 clones, about four fifths being singletons. Sample time point: week 11, during vaccination. Each dose of the vaccine consisted of 300 ug of mutant IDH1 20-mer peptide, with topical imiquimod. These receptors are not linked to any known antigen. The input for sequencing was PBMCs, taken from a glioma patient whose treatment included an IDH1 peptide vaccine. These receptors all stem from a man under 40 with glioma.

This clone appeared a single time. The chain carries TRBV28 and TRBJ2-7; a possible D gene is TRBD1 (6 bases). Trimming stripped 1 base from V and 3 bases from J, with 13 bases between. The CDR3 covers 15 residues. Looked up from germline, CDR1 is MDHEN and CDR2 is SYDVKM. The CDR3 DNA is TGTGCCAGCAGTTTATCCACAGGGAATAGCTACGAGCAGTACTTC. Its protein is CASSLSTGNSYEQYF.

This clone has only one observation. A read error may produce the germline difference seen at one junction end. The chain couples TRBV15 to TRBJ2-7; perhaps TRBD2 as D (6 bases). This CDR3 is built from 13 residues. CDR1 is LNHNV, CDR2 YYDKDF, per germline (reference sequence). The CDR3 is CATSGTPVGEQHF. DNA of the CDR3: TGTGCCACCAGTGGGACTCCCGTGGGTGAGCAGCACTTC.

The V gene is TRBV23-1, the J gene TRBJ2-1, with D possibly being TRBD1 or TRBD2 (6 bases each). TRBV23-1 is an open reading frame whose function is uncertain. Trimming took 11 bases from V and 3 from J, leaving 17 bases between them. The CDR3 spans 14 residues. CDR3 sequence (DNA): TGCGCCTGCAAGGGGGGCATTCTCTACAATGAGCAGTTCTTC. Protein sequence: CACKGGILYNEQFF.

V is TRBV7-3 and J is TRBJ2-2; maybe TRBD1 (6 bases). The germline V and J ends were trimmed by 2 bases and 4 bases, with 8 bases remaining between them. The CDR3 has 14 amino acids. The V gene's germline CDR1 is SGHTA and CDR2 FQGTGA. This CDR3 reads CASSLRGGTGELFF. DNA for the CDR3: TGTGCCAGCAGCTTACGAGGGGGCACCGGGGAGCTGTTTTTT.

This clone was detected once. The chain has TRBV11-2 and TRBJ1-2; 7 nucleotides align to TRBD1. J lost 4 bases, V lost 4 bases, and 15 bases had no gene match. The germline V gene encodes CDR1 SGHAT and CDR2 FQNNGV. CDR3 size: 17 residues. CDR3 sequence reads: CASSSRPPVQGSYGYTF. The CDR3 DNA is TGTGCCAGCAGCTCCAGGCCCCCTGTACAGGGGAGCTATGGCTACACCTTC.

The chain combines TRBV28 with TRBJ2-7, with a possible D match to TRBD1 (5 bases). CDR3 size: 14 residues. The germline CDR1 and CDR2 sequences are MDHEN and SYDVKM. Trimming stripped 7 bases from V and 1 base from J, with 14 bases between. The CDR3 spells CASTQGVRSYEQYF. The DNA for the CDR3 is TGTGCCAGCACTCAGGGTGTTCGTTCCTACGAGCAGTACTTC.

V and J are TRBV6-5 and TRBJ1-4; D is uncertain. Trimming shortened V by 2 bases and J by 7 bases, and 5 bases separated the two germline ends. The CDR3 covers 12 residues. Germline lookup yields CDR1 MNHEY and CDR2 SVGAGI. The CDR3 DNA follows: TGTGCCAGCAGTTACAAGGGTGAAAAACTGTTTTTT. Translating gives CASSYKGEKLFF.

This clone was observed a single time. The chain couples TRBV29-1 to TRBJ1-5; no clear D. Germline CDR1 reads SQVTM; CDR2 reads ANQGSEA. This CDR3 spans 10 amino acids. Trimming stripped 6 bases from V and 4 bases from J, with 4 bases between. The CDR3 sequence: CSVKNQPQHF. Here the CDR3 DNA reads TGCAGCGTCAAAAATCAGCCCCAGCATTTT.

This sequence joins TRBV28 and TRBJ2-5; D not certain. The ends were cut back, 3 bases at V and 7 bases at J, with 9 bases in the middle. In germline, CDR1 is MDHEN, CDR2 SYDVKM. The CDR3 totals 12 residues. DNA of the CDR3: TGTGCCAGCAGTTTTAATTCGGCGACCCAGTACTTC. Translated: CASSFNSATQYF.

This clone has a handful of counts. The chain couples TRBV14 to TRBJ1-5; D is possibly TRBD1 (5 bases). The CDR3 has 12 amino acids. Germline V gene lookup returns CDR1 SGHDN and CDR2 FVKESK. V lost 4 bases to trimming and J lost 6 bases, with 7 bases between them. CDR3 protein: CASSLGGQPQHF. For the CDR3, the DNA is TGTGCCAGCAGCCTCGGGGGTCAGCCCCAGCATTTT.

The rearrangement uses TRBV7-2 and TRBJ2-4; D remains unclear. Germline V CDR1 and CDR2: SGHTA, FQGNSA. The CDR3 has 14 amino acids. Trimming shortened V by 2 bases and J by 0 bases, and 5 bases separated the two germline ends. This CDR3 is CASSLKGAKNIQYF. The CDR3 DNA follows: TGTGCCAGCAGCTTAAAGGGAGCCAAAAACATTCAGTACTTC.

This chain connects TRBV4-1 to TRBJ2-7; D is unclear. Trimming took off 1 base at V and 5 bases at J, with 12 bases between the two ends. Germline CDR1 and CDR2: MGHRA and YSYEKL. The length of the CDR3 is 14 residues. CDR3 protein: CASSQVGFWDEQYF. CDR3 coding DNA: TGCGCCAGCAGCCAAGTGGGTTTTTGGGACGAGCAGTACTTC.

The rearrangement uses TRBV7-2 and TRBJ1-2; TRBD1 is a possible D gene (5 bases). Trimming removed 2 bases at V and 8 bases at J, with 15 bases between. The CDR3 consists of 14 residues. From germline, CDR1 is SGHTA and CDR2 FQGNSA. CDR3 nucleotide sequence: TGTGCCAGCAGCTTACCGGGACCTCGGAGGGGCTACACCTTC. It encodes CASSLPGPRRGYTF. Using reference TRBV7-2 and TRBJ1-2 for the parts outside the CDR3, the full variable domain is GAGVSQSPSNKVTEKGKDVELRCDPISGHTALYWYRQSLGQGLEFLIYFQGNSAPDKSGLPSDRFSAERTGGSVSTLTIQRTQQEDSAVYLCASSLPGPRRGYTFGSGTRLTVV.

This chain connects TRBV30 to TRBJ1-2; D is ambiguous. With 5 bases removed from V and 8 bases from J, the gap between germline ends came to 21 bases. The CDR3 spans 14 residues. From germline, CDR1 is GTSNPN and CDR2 SVGIG (reference sequence). CDR3 sequence reads: CAWHRSLGLEGYTF. The CDR3 DNA sequence: TGTGCCTGGCATCGTTCACTAGGGTTGGAGGGCTACACCTTC.

This chain uses TRBV10-3 with TRBJ1-2, with D possibly being TRBD1 (6 bases). V gave up 5 bases and J gave up 5 bases, with 12 bases separating them. Per germline, CDR1 ENHRY and CDR2 SYGVKD. The CDR3 totals 13 residues. The CDR3 reads CAISPDRSYGYTF. The CDR3 DNA follows: TGTGCCATCAGTCCGGACAGAAGTTATGGCTACACCTTC.

The chain employs TRBV30 and TRBJ1-3; D possibly corresponds to TRBD1 (6 bases). Germline CDR1 reads GTSNPN; CDR2 reads SVGIG (reference sequence). CDR3 length: 15 residues. The V end lost 5 bases, the J end lost 0 bases, and 14 bases lay between the germline ends. DNA of the CDR3: TGTGCCTGGGCCCGGGACACCGTCTCTGGAAACACCATATATTTT. Translated: CAWARDTVSGNTIYF.

The chain recombines TRBV18 with TRBJ2-6; D might be TRBD2 (5 bases). This CDR3 has 15 amino acids. Germline values: CDR1 KGHSH, CDR2 LQKENI. V was trimmed by 1 base and J by 4 bases, leaving 8 bases between them. Written as DNA, the CDR3 is TGTGCCAGCTCACCACGAGGGTCGGGGGCCAACGTCCTGACTTTC. Its translation is CASSPRGSGANVLTF.

The V call is TRBV6-5, the J call TRBJ1-1; unclear D gene. Trimming removed 3 bases at V and 5 bases at J, with 13 bases between. The length of the CDR3 is 14 residues. In germline, CDR1 is MNHEY, CDR2 SVGAGI. The CDR3 DNA follows: TGTGCCAGCAGTTATAACATTCGGGTTACTGAAGCTTTCTTT. Its translation: CASSYNIRVTEAFF.

The count of this clone is one. This could be a read error, since a much larger clone is one nucleotide away. The rearrangement joins TRBV6-1 to TRBJ1-5; D is perhaps TRBD1 (6 bases). V was shortened by 1 base and J by 2 bases, with 12 bases between the two germline ends. The germline V gene encodes CDR1 MNHNS and CDR2 SASEGT. The CDR3 runs 16 residues. In DNA, the CDR3 is TGTGCCAGCAGTGAAGTTATCTACAGGGGCAATCAGCCCCAGCATTTT. It translates to CASSEVIYRGNQPQHF.

The chain has TRBV11-2 and TRBJ2-3, with 7 bases that match TRBD2. The CDR3 spans 17 residues. In germline, CDR1 is SGHAT, CDR2 FQNNGV. The trim removed 3 bases at V and 0 bases at J, leaving 9 bases unmatched. The CDR3 sequence is CASSLWGLPFSTDTQYF. Here the CDR3 DNA reads TGTGCCAGCAGCTTGTGGGGACTACCATTTAGCACAGATACGCAGTATTTT.

The rearrangement uses TRBV19 and TRBJ1-1; TRBD1 aligns across 8 bases. The V gene end was trimmed by 6 bases and the J gene end by 0 bases; junction bases not matched to a gene: 9. This CDR3 is built from 16 residues. Germline V gene sequence: CDR1 LNHDA, CDR2 SQIVND (reference sequence). CDR3 nucleotides: TGTGCCAGTAGCCGGGCGGCAGGGGGCCTGAACACTGAAGCTTTCTTT. Protein product: CASSRAAGGLNTEAFF.

In its sample, this clone was seen once. CDR3 protein: CASSEESFYEQYF. In DNA, the CDR3 is TGTGCCAGCAGTGAAGAATCTTTCTACGAGCAGTACTTC. The V gene is TRBV6-1, the J gene TRBJ2-7; D is unresolved. V lost 1 base and J 3 bases, leaving 7 bases between the germline ends. The CDR3 covers 13 residues. The V gene's germline CDR1 is MNHNS and CDR2 SASEGT.

The chain links TRBV7-9 to TRBJ1-1; D not resolved. Germline assignment: CDR1 SEHNR and CDR2 FQNEAQ (reference sequence). V was pared by 5 bases and J by 3 bases, with 10 bases between. The CDR3 loop spans 13 amino acids. CDR3 region: CASSLDGHTEAFF. CDR3 sequence (DNA): TGTGCCAGCAGCCTGGACGGTCACACTGAAGCTTTCTTT.

The rearrangement links TRBV14 to TRBJ1-2; TRBD1 aligns across 12 bases. The germline V gene encodes CDR1 SGHDN and CDR2 FVKESK. V shed 4 bases and J 8 bases; nucleotides not matched to a gene: 17. The CDR3 runs 18 residues. CDR3 nucleotide sequence: TGTGCCAGCAGCCCCTCCTCAAATACCGGGACAGGGGGCGTGGGCTACACCTTC. This encodes CASSPSSNTGTGGVGYTF.

The chain recombines TRBV6-1 with TRBJ2-1, with 11 bases that match TRBD2. The V gene end was trimmed by 2 bases and the J gene end by 13 bases; junction bases not matched to a gene: 10. This CDR3 comprises 15 residues. CDR1 and CDR2 (germline): MNHNS, SASEGT. The CDR3 DNA is TGTGCCAGCAGTGAATCCGGGACTAGCGGAGTCCCTCAGTTCTTC. Translating it yields CASSESGTSGVPQFF.

The chain recombines TRBV7-2 with TRBJ1-2, with a possible D match to TRBD1 (6 bases). Germline lookup yields CDR1 SGHTA and CDR2 FQGNSA. The V and J ends lost 5 bases and 2 bases respectively, with 12 bases between them. CDR3 length: 14 amino acids. As DNA, the CDR3 is TGTGCCAGCAGCCGAAGGACAGTCAACTATGGCTACACCTTC. Residues: CASSRRTVNYGYTF.

The chain couples TRBV28 to TRBJ1-5; D unresolved. Germline V gene data show CDR1 as MDHEN and CDR2 as SYDVKM. The CDR3 runs 12 residues. Trimming took off 7 bases at V and 0 bases at J, with 4 bases between the two ends. The chain's CDR3 is CASMSSNQPQHF. CDR3 nucleotide sequence: TGTGCCAGCATGAGTAGCAATCAGCCCCAGCATTTT.